This T cell receptor beta chain was captured by sequencing in a study of T cell repertoires in cytomegalovirus infection. Across the study: Recently identified HLA-C-restricted CMV epitopes were among the peptides used.

Comment on this clonotype: What it recognizes is unknown.

A single record per CDR3 protein comes from TCRdb applying MiXCR to the reads. The profile shows fewer than 1,000,000 distinct CDR3 sequences, less than 40% of them singletons. Germline CDR1 is MDHEN and CDR2 is SYDVKM. V dropped 11 bases and J dropped 6; count of bases not matched to a gene: 18. The CDR3 loop spans 16 amino acids. This specimen consisted of cultured CD8+ T cells from PBMCs, obtained from culture after CMV antigen stimulation. V is TRBV28 and J is TRBJ2-5, with TRBD2 matching 10 bases. The sequence was obtained from a human donor in good health (CMV status not recorded). Some clones in this sample may be carry-over from other donors' samples. CDR3 sequence reads: CAGELAGSKPKKTQYF. The CDR3 DNA reads TGTGCCGGGGAACTAGCGGGATCCAAACCAAAAAAGACCCAGTACTTC.